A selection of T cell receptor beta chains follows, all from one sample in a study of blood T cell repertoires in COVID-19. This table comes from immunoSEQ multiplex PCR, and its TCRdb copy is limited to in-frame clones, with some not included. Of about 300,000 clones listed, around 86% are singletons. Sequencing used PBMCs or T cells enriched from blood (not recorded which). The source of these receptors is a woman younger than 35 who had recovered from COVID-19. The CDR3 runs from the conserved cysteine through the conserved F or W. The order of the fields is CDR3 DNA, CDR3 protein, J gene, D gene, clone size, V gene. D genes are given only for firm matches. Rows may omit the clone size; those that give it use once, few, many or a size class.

cdr3_nt: TGTGCCAGCAGCCCCGGACAGGCCGAAGCTTTCTTT; cdr3_aa: CASSPGQAEAFF; j_call: TRBJ1-1; d_call: TRBD1; clone_size: .; v_call: TRBV6-5
cdr3_nt: TGCGCCAGCAGCTTGTCCCCGACAGGGGGCACAGATACGCAGTATTTT; cdr3_aa: CASSLSPTGGTDTQYF; j_call: TRBJ2-3; d_call: TRBD1; clone_size: .; v_call: TRBV5-1
cdr3_nt: TGTGCCAGCAGCGACCCAGTGGACAGGGTTTCGGTTCGCGGGGAGCTGTTTTTT; cdr3_aa: CASSDPVDRVSVRGELFF; j_call: TRBJ2-2; d_call: TRBD1; clone_size: .; v_call: TRBV9
cdr3_nt: TGTGCCAGTAGTACAACCTTTCCAGGCTACGGAAAAGAAAAACTGTTTTTT; cdr3_aa: CASSTTFPGYGKEKLFF; j_call: TRBJ1-4; d_call: .; clone_size: .; v_call: TRBV19
cdr3_nt: TGTGCCTGGAGGGCCCCCTCCGGGGGGCTCGATCAGCCCCAGCATTTT; cdr3_aa: CAWRAPSGGLDQPQHF; j_call: TRBJ1-5; d_call: .; clone_size: .; v_call: TRBV30
cdr3_nt: TGTGCCAGCAGTACCCGGAGGCTAGATAATTCACCCCTCCACTTT; cdr3_aa: CASSTRRLDNSPLHF; j_call: TRBJ1-6; d_call: .; clone_size: once; v_call: TRBV6-5
cdr3_nt: TGTGCCAGCAGTTTATACCAGGCATCTAACTATGGCTACACCTTC; cdr3_aa: CASSLYQASNYGYTF; j_call: TRBJ1-2; d_call: .; clone_size: .; v_call: TRBV28
cdr3_nt: TGCGCCAGCGGGACTAGCGACCAAGAGACCCAGTACTTC; cdr3_aa: CASGTSDQETQYF; j_call: TRBJ2-5; d_call: TRBD2; clone_size: .; v_call: TRBV4-1
cdr3_nt: TGCGCCAGCAGCCTTCGGAGGGTGGGTAGCACTGAAGCTTTCTTT; cdr3_aa: CASSLRRVGSTEAFF; j_call: TRBJ1-1; d_call: .; clone_size: .; v_call: TRBV4-1
cdr3_nt: TGTGCCAGCAGCCCACGGGACTCCTACACCGGGGAGCTGTTTTTT; cdr3_aa: CASSPRDSYTGELFF; j_call: TRBJ2-2; d_call: .; clone_size: .; v_call: TRBV7-9
cdr3_nt: TGTGCCAGCAGCGTAGCCTCGGGAAACACTGAAGCTTTCTTT; cdr3_aa: CASSVASGNTEAFF; j_call: TRBJ1-1; d_call: .; clone_size: .; v_call: TRBV9
cdr3_nt: TGTGCCAGCAGCGCTCGACAGGGGGCGACAGATACGCAGTATTTT; cdr3_aa: CASSARQGATDTQYF; j_call: TRBJ2-3; d_call: TRBD1; clone_size: once; v_call: TRBV9
cdr3_nt: TGCGCCAGCAGCTTGTGGGCTACAGGGATGCCGTATGGCTACACCTTC; cdr3_aa: CASSLWATGMPYGYTF; j_call: TRBJ1-2; d_call: .; clone_size: .; v_call: TRBV5-1
cdr3_nt: TGTGCCAGCAGCAAACTGGGATCGCCGGGAGGCTACACCTTC; cdr3_aa: CASSKLGSPGGYTF; j_call: TRBJ1-2; d_call: .; clone_size: .; v_call: TRBV9
cdr3_nt: TGTGCCAGTAGTAGACAGTACTCCTCCTACGAGCAGTACTTC; cdr3_aa: CASSRQYSSYEQYF; j_call: TRBJ2-7; d_call: .; clone_size: .; v_call: TRBV19
cdr3_nt: TGTGCCAGCAGTGAAGCGCTGGCTTCCACAGATACGCAGTATTTT; cdr3_aa: CASSEALASTDTQYF; j_call: TRBJ2-3; d_call: .; clone_size: .; v_call: TRBV2
cdr3_nt: TGTGCCAGCAGATGGGGGATCCTAGCGGGCGGCTCCTACAATGAGCAGTTCTTC; cdr3_aa: CASRWGILAGGSYNEQFF; j_call: TRBJ2-1; d_call: TRBD2; clone_size: .; v_call: TRBV5-5
cdr3_nt: TGTGCCAGCAGTGAGAGCCAGGGTTATAACACAGATACGCAGTATTTT; cdr3_aa: CASSESQGYNTDTQYF; j_call: TRBJ2-3; d_call: .; clone_size: .; v_call: TRBV6-1
cdr3_nt: TGTGCCAGCAGCTTAGGAGGGGGTGGCCCGGCCAAAAACATTCAGTACTTC; cdr3_aa: CASSLGGGGPAKNIQYF; j_call: TRBJ2-4; d_call: .; clone_size: .; v_call: TRBV13
cdr3_nt: TGTGCCAGCAGCCCACTCGCCTGGCTGCTAGGGAACACTGAAGCTTTCTTT; cdr3_aa: CASSPLAWLLGNTEAFF; j_call: TRBJ1-1; d_call: .; clone_size: .; v_call: TRBV28
cdr3_nt: TGTGCCACCAGTGATTCCAGCGGGAAATCCTACAATGAGCAGTTCTTC; cdr3_aa: CATSDSSGKSYNEQFF; j_call: TRBJ2-1; d_call: TRBD2; clone_size: .; v_call: TRBV24-1
cdr3_nt: TGCGCCAGCAGCTTGGCCGACGGGAGCTCCTACGAGCAGTACTTC; cdr3_aa: CASSLADGSSYEQYF; j_call: TRBJ2-7; d_call: .; clone_size: many; v_call: TRBV5-1
cdr3_nt: TGTGCCAGCAGTCCTGACAGGACCTATGGCTACACCTTC; cdr3_aa: CASSPDRTYGYTF; j_call: TRBJ1-2; d_call: .; clone_size: .; v_call: TRBV6-5
cdr3_nt: TGTGCCAGCAGTGAAAGGGGACTTGGGGAGCAGTACTTC; cdr3_aa: CASSERGLGEQYF; j_call: TRBJ2-7; d_call: .; clone_size: .; v_call: TRBV6-1
cdr3_nt: TGTGCCAGCAGCAAGACACAAGAGACCCAGTACTTC; cdr3_aa: CASSKTQETQYF; j_call: TRBJ2-5; d_call: .; clone_size: .; v_call: TRBV21-1
cdr3_nt: TGTGCCAGCGGCCGGCTGAACACTGAAGCTTTCTTT; cdr3_aa: CASGRLNTEAFF; j_call: TRBJ1-1; d_call: .; clone_size: .; v_call: TRBV3-1/TRBV3-2
cdr3_nt: TGTGCCAGCTCACCCAACAGGGGATCGTACGAGCAGTACTTC; cdr3_aa: CASSPNRGSYEQYF; j_call: TRBJ2-7; d_call: TRBD1; clone_size: .; v_call: TRBV18
cdr3_nt: TGCGCCAGCAGGTCTCAGACAGGGACTGAAGCTTTCTTT; cdr3_aa: CASRSQTGTEAFF; j_call: TRBJ1-1; d_call: TRBD1; clone_size: .; v_call: TRBV4-1
cdr3_nt: TGTGCCAGCAGTTACCGACAGAGCGACGGGGAGCTGTTTTTT; cdr3_aa: CASSYRQSDGELFF; j_call: TRBJ2-2; d_call: .; clone_size: .; v_call: TRBV6-5
cdr3_nt: TGTGCCAGCAGACAGGCCCTTTCACCCCTCCACTTT; cdr3_aa: CASRQALSPLHF; j_call: TRBJ1-6; d_call: .; clone_size: .; v_call: TRBV12-3/TRBV12-4
cdr3_nt: TGTGCCAGCAGTTACTCGATTCTCGGGCCCCAGCATTTT; cdr3_aa: CASSYSILGPQHF; j_call: TRBJ1-5; d_call: .; clone_size: .; v_call: TRBV6-5
cdr3_nt: TGCGCCAGCAGCGCCGGGACAGGGGATAATCAGCCCCAGCATTTT; cdr3_aa: CASSAGTGDNQPQHF; j_call: TRBJ1-5; d_call: TRBD1; clone_size: once; v_call: TRBV10-2
cdr3_nt: TGTGCCAACTCGGAGGGCCTTAATGAAAAACTGTTTTTT; cdr3_aa: CANSEGLNEKLFF; j_call: TRBJ1-4; d_call: .; clone_size: .; v_call: TRBV10-3
cdr3_nt: TGTGCCAGCAGCTTCTCGGAGACCCAGTACTTC; cdr3_aa: CASSFSETQYF; j_call: TRBJ2-5; d_call: .; clone_size: .; v_call: TRBV11-2
cdr3_nt: TGTGCCAGCAGTTTTGAGAGGCTTCTGAACACTGAAGCTTTCTTT; cdr3_aa: CASSFERLLNTEAFF; j_call: TRBJ1-1; d_call: .; clone_size: once; v_call: TRBV28